This paragraph reports one T cell receptor beta chain. This clone has just a few counts. The clone's antigen remains unknown. It has no much larger one-base neighbor in the sample; base qualities were not kept. The sample comes from a study of shared clonotypes between healthy human individuals (dated by TCRdb to 2018 to 2021). Regarding the research as a whole: A few men and two women, aged 18 to 49 years, made up the cohort. For each donor, CD4 naive and CD4 memory were each given three plates, CD8 naive was given two plates, and CD8 memory was given one plate. Blood TCR repertoires of five healthy adults were deeply sequenced to estimate repertoire size and the extent of clonotype sharing between individuals. To increase sequencing depth and limit assay-specific biases, TCR repertoire library preparation and sequencing were carried out by different laboratories using diverse techniques. Between about 0.9 and 10 billion PBMCs per donor were obtained by leukapheresis. General conclusions and limits of the study: Sharing across a handful of donors was observed for around 5% of naive CD4, over 3% of naive CD8, 2% to 2.5% of memory CD4, and 0.4% of memory CD8 clonotypes. Pairwise subsampling indicated that sequencing depth was expected to affect the degree of clonotype sharing among donors. Sampling was limited to blood, and TCR repertoires in tissue likely differ from TCR repertoires in blood. Compared with non-shared clonotypes, clonotypes shared by all four sorted-subset donors had higher generation probabilities. Even with the large sequencing depth, rarefaction of the sorted-subset datasets indicated that sequencing was incomplete. Naive subsets generally had larger estimated clonotype richness than memory subsets. Because the study included only a small number of donors, the genetic and exposure-history diversity represented was limited.

The donors were healthy, HIV-negative adults with no recently reported acute infections or vaccinations. Every donor was a Caucasian adult residing in Nashville, Tennessee, USA. Magnetic negative selection was used to enrich CD4+ T cells, after which naive cells were positively selected on CD45RA and the negative fraction became the memory subset. After blood collection by leukapheresis, PBMCs were isolated using Ficoll-Histopaque density gradient centrifugation and then cryopreserved in the vapor phase of liquid nitrogen. Analytical flow cytometry was used to check the purity and quantity of every magnetically sorted T cell population. From each sorted fraction, genomic DNA was isolated and quantified by UV absorbance on a Nanodrop 2000c. V loses 2 bases, J loses 3 bases, and the germline ends lie 8 bases apart. From the cysteine up to the phenylalanine, the CDR3 has a length of 13 residues. The CDR3 DNA has 39 bases and is translated from base 1. Based on the germline V gene (reference sequence), the CDR1 and CDR2 sequences are WNHNN and SYGVQD.

Using the deep immunoSEQ assay, multiplex PCR amplified TCR CDR3 regions from genomic DNA. Genomic DNA extracted from each cell subset was distributed evenly over all wells of several immunoSEQ 96-well plates, and each plate served as one replicate. For sorted subsets, roughly 200 ng genomic DNA, equal to tens of thousands of T cell genomes, was loaded into each replicate PCR. The purified libraries were quantified using a Qubit 3.0 fluorometer, sized with a Bioanalyzer 2100, and then quantified again using the KAPA Library Quantification kit. A separate single-read 150-cycle Illumina NextSeq 550 flow cell was used to sequence each immunoSEQ 96-well plate. The original methods were these. Because the immunoSEQ output included only junctional sequences and no quality scores, the filtering could not be the same as the filtering used for full-length reads. Sequences were annotated with PyIR, a Python wrapper for IgBLAST v1.9, and V/J genes and CDR3 were assigned using IMGT germline references. Reads were removed for weak V/J assignments (E-value above 1e-6), missing CDR3, stop codons, out-of-frame junctions, or ambiguous translated residues. V3J clonotypes were defined as sequences sharing the same inferred V gene, J gene, and CDR3 amino acid sequence. To compute the percentage overlap between repertoires, the number of shared unique clonotypes was divided by the size of the smaller repertoire. Richness of each repertoire was evaluated using RTK rarefaction, the Chao1 estimator, and Recon v2.1 estimates of unobserved clonotypes. For all TCRbeta clonotypes obtained by the gDNA method from a handful of donors, generation probabilities were computed with OLGA. Sourced from immuneACCESS, this table was stored by TCRdb with only in-frame sequences that have V and J called. A share of the clones is absent; for the studies checked, an unresolved V gene accounts for under half, and the remainder has no known explanation. The D gene and trimming were derived from the DNA, and the V and J assignments and clone size from that table. In all, the sample holds about 680,000 clones, and roughly 78% of those were seen once. The ten largest clonotypes hold about 1.8% of the sample.

The chain is encoded by TRBV10-1 joined to TRBJ2-7; the D gene cannot be resolved reliably. The clonotype was recovered from a woman aged 25 to 39 in good health. The sequenced material came from memory CD4+ T cells sorted from blood. The sample's cell subset or site label, in plain terms: CD45RA-negative fraction. In nucleotides, the sequence is TGCGCCAGCAGTGAGAGTCTAGGCTACGAGCAGTACTTC. Its translation reads: CASSESLGYEQYF.